This T cell receptor beta chain came from a study of beta chain features in type 1 diabetes. With regard to this clone: No antigen is known for it.

The study, taken as a whole, reports: Equally in patients and controls, shorter templates might have been favored by PCR. Within each of all four CD4+ subsets, Type 1 diabetes patients had TCRB CDR3s that were moderately but significantly shorter. For patients, the naive, central memory and Treg TCRB repertoires appeared more alike than for healthy donors.

The ends were cut back, 2 bases at V and 3 bases at J, with 17 bases in the middle. Germline CDR1 MGHRA, CDR2 YSYEKL. The length of the CDR3 is 16 residues. Expressed TCRB transcripts got sequenced, as all isolated RNA was reverse transcribed. Generated by immunoSEQ multiplex PCR, the TCRdb table keeps only in-frame clones and is missing some. This table has a few hundred thousand clones, 8% to 10% appearing once. The chain employs TRBV4-1 and TRBJ2-7, with D possibly being TRBD1 (5 bases). Input material: central memory CD4+ T cells from blood. The sequence was collected from a man aged 30 to 45 with type 1 diabetes. The CDR3, as DNA: TGCGCCAGCAGCCAATATCACCTGACAGAAGGCTACGAGCAGTACTTC. Its protein is CASSQYHLTEGYEQYF.